Each of the 15 T cell receptor beta chains below was sequenced from the same sample in a study of siplizumab effects on memory and regulatory T cells. Here immunoSEQ multiplex PCR was the method, and the copy in TCRdb shows in-frame clones only, minus some. The table lists about 85,000 clones, approximately 95% of them singletons. Specimen: CD8+ T cells sorted from blood. These receptors were obtained from a human donor in good health.

This chain connects TRBV9 to TRBJ2-7, with D uncertain. V was cut by 4 bases and J by 5 bases, with 22 bases left in between. This CDR3 comprises 16 residues. Germline CDR1 reads SGDLS; CDR2 reads YYNGEE. CDR3 sequence: CASSLYSTPPLDEQYF. In DNA, the CDR3 is TGTGCCAGCAGCTTATATTCCACCCCCCCTTTGGACGAGCAGTACTTC.

The chain employs TRBV4-1 and TRBJ1-4; TRBD1 is a possible D gene (6 bases). The CDR3 is made up of 15 amino acids. Germline lookup yields CDR1 MGHRA and CDR2 YSYEKL. V lost 6 bases and J 2 bases, leaving 13 bases between the germline ends. CDR3 in amino acids: CASSIQGLTNEKLFF. For the CDR3, the DNA is TGCGCCAGCAGTATTCAGGGGCTCACTAATGAAAAACTGTTTTTT.

This chain connects TRBV7-2 to TRBJ2-5; tentatively, D is TRBD2 (6 bases). The V gene lost 1 base and the J gene lost 4 bases, with 22 bases spanning the gap. Per the germline V gene, CDR1 is SGHTA and CDR2 is FQGNSA. CDR3 length: 18 residues. The CDR3, as DNA: TGTGCCAGCAGCTTAGGGTTTTTGTGGGAGGCCTTCCGAGAGACCCAGTACTTC. Translating gives CASSLGFLWEAFRETQYF.

As concerns this clone: Within the sample, other DNA sequences also encode this same CDR3. This chain joins TRBV19 and TRBJ2-7, with TRBD2 matching over 11 bases. Germline V gene sequence: CDR1 LNHDA, CDR2 SQIVND (reference sequence). This CDR3 has 14 residues. The V and J ends lost 2 bases and 4 bases, in that order; junction bases with no gene match: 1. The CDR3 DNA sequence: TGTGCCAGTAGTATAACTAGCGGGAGTTACGAGCAGTACTTC. Its protein is CASSITSGSYEQYF.

The chain has TRBV10-3 and TRBJ1-1, with D possibly being TRBD1 (5 bases). The germline V gene encodes CDR1 ENHRY and CDR2 SYGVKD. CDR3 length equals 16 residues. Deletions cut 6 bases from V and 0 bases from J, with 17 bases between. Here the CDR3 reads CAIRVGPGLMNTEAFF. CDR3 DNA: TGTGCCATCAGGGTGGGACCGGGACTCATGAACACTGAAGCTTTCTTT.

The chain recombines TRBV18 with TRBJ2-7; D call uncertain. CDR3 length equals 13 residues. Germline V lookup: CDR1 KGHSH, CDR2 LQKENI. V was clipped by 0 bases and J by 1 base, with 4 bases between them. DNA for the CDR3: TGTGCCAGCTCACCACCTCAGTCCTACGAGCAGTACTTC. Translation: CASSPPQSYEQYF. The full variable domain, completed using reference TRBV18 and TRBJ2-7, is NAGVMQNPRHLVRRRGQEARLRCSPMKGHSHVYWYRQLPEEGLKFMVYLQKENIIDESGMPKERFSAEFPKEGPSILRIQQVVRGDSAAYFCASSPPQSYEQYFGPGTRLTVT.

This clone was seen a few times. The rearrangement links TRBV5-8 to TRBJ2-7; D gene uncertain. V was trimmed by 6 bases and J by 4 bases, leaving 5 bases between them. The germline gives CDR1 SGHTS, CDR2 YDEGEE. The CDR3 has 10 residues. The CDR3 bases are TGTGCCAGCAACCCTTACGAGCAGTACTTC. Translating gives CASNPYEQYF.

This clone was recorded once. The V gene is TRBV18, the J gene TRBJ2-3; possible D gene TRBD1, 6 bases. V shed 6 bases and J shed 7 bases, with 23 bases lying between them. The CDR3 totals 16 residues. Germline CDR1 is KGHSH and CDR2 is LQKENI. This CDR3 is CASSFAPQGLRNTQYF. CDR3 nucleotide sequence: TGTGCCAGCTCTTTCGCCCCCCAGGGGCTTAGGAATACGCAGTATTTT.

The V call is TRBV28, the J call TRBJ2-2; D is possibly TRBD1 (6 bases). The germline CDR1 and CDR2 sequences are MDHEN and SYDVKM. This CDR3 has 14 residues. Trimming took 3 bases from V and 3 from J, leaving 8 bases between them. The CDR3 here is CASSLGADTGELFF. CDR3 DNA sequence: TGTGCCAGCAGTTTGGGGGCGGACACCGGGGAGCTGTTTTTT. Full variable domain (rest looked up from reference TRBV28 and TRBJ2-2): DVKVTQSSRYLVKRTGEKVFLECVQDMDHENMFWYRQDPGLGLRLIYFSYDVKMKEKGDIPEGYSVSREKKERFSLILESASTNQTSMYLCASSLGADTGELFFGEGSRLTVL.

The chain joins TRBV19 to TRBJ1-5, with D tentatively TRBD1 (5 bases). CDR3 length: 15 residues. Germline lookup yields CDR1 LNHDA and CDR2 SQIVND (reference sequence). V lost 5 bases to trimming and J lost 0 bases, with 11 bases between them. DNA of the CDR3: TGTGCCAGTAGTCTGACAGAGTATAGCAATCAGCCCCAGCATTTT. Translating gives CASSLTEYSNQPQHF. The whole variable domain, remainder taken from reference TRBV19 and TRBJ1-5, is DGGITQSPKYLFRKEGQNVTLSCEQNLNHDAMYWYRQDPGQGLRLIYYSQIVNDFQKGDIAEGYSVSREKKESFPLTVTSAQKNPTAFYLCASSLTEYSNQPQHFGDGTRLSIL.

This rearrangement joins TRBV6-5 to TRBJ2-7; no firm D call. Trimming shortened V by 0 bases and J by 3 bases, and 9 bases separated the two germline ends. This CDR3 is built from 14 residues. Germline V gene data show CDR1 as MNHEY and CDR2 as SVGAGI. The CDR3 region has the DNA TGTGCCAGCAGTTACTCGAGAACGCTCTACGAGCAGTACTTC. Translation gives CASSYSRTLYEQYF.

This clone showed up just once. The rearrangement joins TRBV6-6 to TRBJ2-3; 8 bases fit TRBD2. Losses at the gene ends were 0 bases for V and 4 bases for J; bases not matched to a gene: 6. Looked up from germline, CDR1 is MNHNY and CDR2 is SVGAGI (reference sequence). This CDR3 comprises 16 residues. CDR3 nucleotides: TGTGCCAGCAGTTACTCTCCAGCGGGAGTTGCAGATACGCAGTATTTT. The encoded protein is CASSYSPAGVADTQYF.

The CDR3 bases are TGTGCCAGCAGCTTGCTTACAGCTACCTACAATGAGCAGTTCTTC. As protein: CASSLLTATYNEQFF. This chain joins TRBV5-6 and TRBJ2-1, with D unclear. V lost 1 base and J lost 2, with 10 bases in between. CDR3 length: 15 amino acids. Germline V gene data show CDR1 as SGHDT and CDR2 as YYEEEE.

This chain links TRBV6-5 with TRBJ2-3; D not certain. CDR1 and CDR2 (germline): MNHEY, SVGAGI. CDR3 size: 15 residues. Trimming removed 2 bases at V and 4 bases at J, with 13 bases between. CDR3 bases: TGTGCCAGCAGTTACGGAAAGGGTGGGGCAGATACGCAGTATTTT. Its protein product is CASSYGKGGADTQYF.

Turning to this clone: The sample has other DNA sequences that encode this CDR3 too. The chain employs TRBV11-2 and TRBJ2-7; 7 nucleotides align to TRBD2. Germline CDR1 is SGHAT and CDR2 is FQNNGV. The CDR3 consists of 13 residues. The V gene end was trimmed by 1 base and the J gene end by 3 bases; junction bases not matched to a gene: 0. The CDR3 is CASSLGGGYEQYF. CDR3 sequence (DNA): TGTGCCAGCAGCTTAGGCGGGGGCTACGAGCAGTACTTC.